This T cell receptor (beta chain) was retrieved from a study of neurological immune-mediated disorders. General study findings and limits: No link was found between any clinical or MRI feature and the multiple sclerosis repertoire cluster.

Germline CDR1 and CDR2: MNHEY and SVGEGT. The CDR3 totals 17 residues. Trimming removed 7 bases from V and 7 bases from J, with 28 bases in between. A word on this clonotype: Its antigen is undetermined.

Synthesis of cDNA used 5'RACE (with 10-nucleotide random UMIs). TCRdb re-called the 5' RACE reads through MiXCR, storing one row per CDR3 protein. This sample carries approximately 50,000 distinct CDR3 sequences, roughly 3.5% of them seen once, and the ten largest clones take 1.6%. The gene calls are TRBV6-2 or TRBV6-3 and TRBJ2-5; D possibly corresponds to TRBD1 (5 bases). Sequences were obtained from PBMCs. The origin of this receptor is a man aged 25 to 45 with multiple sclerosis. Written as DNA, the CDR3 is TGTGCCAGCAACCGCCTGACCGTTCATGGACAAGGAGCGACCCAGTACTTC. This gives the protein CASNRLTVHGQGATQYF.